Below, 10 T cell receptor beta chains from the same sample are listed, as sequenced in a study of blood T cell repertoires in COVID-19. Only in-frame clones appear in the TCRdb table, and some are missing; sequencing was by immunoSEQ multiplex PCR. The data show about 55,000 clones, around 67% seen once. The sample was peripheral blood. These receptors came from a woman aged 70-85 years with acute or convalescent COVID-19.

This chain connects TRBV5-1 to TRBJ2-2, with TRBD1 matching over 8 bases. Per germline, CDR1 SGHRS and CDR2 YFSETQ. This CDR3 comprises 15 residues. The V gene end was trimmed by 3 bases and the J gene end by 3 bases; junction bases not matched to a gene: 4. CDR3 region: CASSSSQGDTGELFF. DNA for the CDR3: TGCGCCAGCAGCTCATCACAGGGGGACACCGGGGAGCTGTTTTTT. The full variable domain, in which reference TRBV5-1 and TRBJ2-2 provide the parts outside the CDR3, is KAGVTQTPRYLIKTRGQQVTLSCSPISGHRSVSWYQQTPGQGLQFLFEYFSETQRNKGNFPGRFSGRQFSNSRSEMNVSTLELGDSALYLCASSSSQGDTGELFFGEGSRLTVL.

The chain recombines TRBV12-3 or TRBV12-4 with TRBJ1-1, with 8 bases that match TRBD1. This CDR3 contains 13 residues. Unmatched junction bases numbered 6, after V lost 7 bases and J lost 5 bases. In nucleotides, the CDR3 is TGTGCCAGCACCCTGGACAGGGCGACTGAAGCTTTCTTT. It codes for CASTLDRATEAFF.

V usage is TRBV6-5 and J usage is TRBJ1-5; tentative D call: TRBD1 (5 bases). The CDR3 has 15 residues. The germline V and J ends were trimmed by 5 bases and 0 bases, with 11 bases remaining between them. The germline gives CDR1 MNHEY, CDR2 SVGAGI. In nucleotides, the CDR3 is TGTGCCAGCAGTATTAGGGGCCTTAGCAATCAGCCCCAGCATTTT. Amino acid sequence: CASSIRGLSNQPQHF.

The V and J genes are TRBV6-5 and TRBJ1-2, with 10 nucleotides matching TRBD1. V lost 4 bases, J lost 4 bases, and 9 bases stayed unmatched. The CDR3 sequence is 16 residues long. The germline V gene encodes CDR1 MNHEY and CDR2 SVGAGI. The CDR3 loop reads CASSSTGGAGGYGYTF. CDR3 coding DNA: TGTGCCAGCAGTTCGACAGGGGGCGCGGGTGGCTATGGCTACACCTTC.

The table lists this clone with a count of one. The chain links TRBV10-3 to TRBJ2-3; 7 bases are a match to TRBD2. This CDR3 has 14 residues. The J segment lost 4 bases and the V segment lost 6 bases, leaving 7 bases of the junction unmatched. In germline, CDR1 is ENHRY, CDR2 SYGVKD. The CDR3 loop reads CAISGTGGADTQYF. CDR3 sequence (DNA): TGTGCCATCAGCGGCACGGGGGGAGCAGATACGCAGTATTTT.

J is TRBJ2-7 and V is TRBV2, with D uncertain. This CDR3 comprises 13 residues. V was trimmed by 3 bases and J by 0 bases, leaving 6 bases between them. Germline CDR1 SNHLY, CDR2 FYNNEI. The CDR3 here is CASSDVVSYEQYV. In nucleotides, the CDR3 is TGTGCCAGCAGTGATGTCGTCTCCTACGAGCAGTACGTC.

This CDR3 reads CASRLTGGGNYGYTF. CDR3 in DNA: TGCGCCAGCAGACTCACAGGGGGCGGCAACTATGGCTACACCTTC. The chain joins TRBV4-1 to TRBJ1-2; 9 nucleotides align to TRBD1. This CDR3 spans 15 amino acids. The V gene end was trimmed by 6 bases and the J gene end by 2 bases; junction bases not matched to a gene: 7. In germline, CDR1 is MGHRA, CDR2 YSYEKL.

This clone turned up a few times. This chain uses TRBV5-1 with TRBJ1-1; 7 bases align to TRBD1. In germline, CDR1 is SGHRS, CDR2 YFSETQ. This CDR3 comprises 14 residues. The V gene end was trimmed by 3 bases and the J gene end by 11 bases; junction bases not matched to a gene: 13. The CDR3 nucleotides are TGCGCCAGCAGCTACTTCGGAGAGGGGGCTGGGGCTTTCTTT. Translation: CASSYFGEGAGAFF.

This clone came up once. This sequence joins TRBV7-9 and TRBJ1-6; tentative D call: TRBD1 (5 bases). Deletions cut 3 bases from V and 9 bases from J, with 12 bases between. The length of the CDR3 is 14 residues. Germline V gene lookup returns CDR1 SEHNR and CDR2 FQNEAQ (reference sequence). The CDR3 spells CASSLRGGSSPLHF. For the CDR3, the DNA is TGTGCCAGCAGCTTGAGGGGAGGTAGTTCACCCCTCCACTTT.

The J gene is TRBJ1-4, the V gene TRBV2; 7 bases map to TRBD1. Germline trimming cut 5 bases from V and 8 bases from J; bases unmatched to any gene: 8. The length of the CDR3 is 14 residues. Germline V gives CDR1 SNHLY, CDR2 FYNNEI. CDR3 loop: CASSLQGRWEKLFF. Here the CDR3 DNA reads TGTGCCAGCAGTCTACAGGGGCGCTGGGAAAAACTGTTTTTT.